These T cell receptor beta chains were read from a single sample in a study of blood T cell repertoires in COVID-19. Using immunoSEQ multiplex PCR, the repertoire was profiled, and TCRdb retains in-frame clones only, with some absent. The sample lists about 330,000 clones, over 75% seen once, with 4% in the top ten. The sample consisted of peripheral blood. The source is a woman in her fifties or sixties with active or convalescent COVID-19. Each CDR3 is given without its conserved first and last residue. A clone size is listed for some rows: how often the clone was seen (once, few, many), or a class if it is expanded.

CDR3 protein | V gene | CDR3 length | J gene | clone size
ASGPTNGNEQF | TRBV12-5 | 11 | TRBJ2-1 | NA
ASSPNDRDYT | TRBV5-1 | 10 | TRBJ1-2 | once
ARQGSGANVLT | TRBV2 | 11 | TRBJ2-6 | NA
ASSLGQGGTGELF | TRBV5-1 | 13 | TRBJ2-2 | NA
ASSEEQVGAVEQF | TRBV6-1 | 13 | TRBJ2-1 | NA
ASSDQLRGLRNTEAF | TRBV2 | 15 | TRBJ1-1 | NA
ASSEAPSSGANVLT | TRBV6-1 | 14 | TRBJ2-6 | NA
AISPRTGGEDEQY | TRBV10-3 | 13 | TRBJ2-7 | once
ASSRDRGRTEAF | TRBV18 | 12 | TRBJ1-1 | NA
AWRRAGNTIY | TRBV30 | 10 | TRBJ1-3 | NA
ATSRGRGGSQGQPQH | TRBV15 | 15 | TRBJ1-5 | NA
ASSSGTTMYEQY | TRBV27 | 12 | TRBJ2-7 | NA
ASSPATDNYGYT | TRBV4-1 | 12 | TRBJ1-2 | NA
ASSALQGFAEAF | TRBV2 | 12 | TRBJ1-1 | NA
ASSLGQGGSYNEQF | TRBV7-2 | 14 | TRBJ2-1 | NA